This T cell receptor beta chain was captured by sequencing in a study of T cell changes during pregnancy in multiple sclerosis. The germline gives CDR1 MGHRA, CDR2 YSYEKL. The ends were cut back, 0 bases at V and 2 bases at J, with 10 bases in the middle. This CDR3 comprises 15 residues. Sequenced by immunoSEQ multiplex PCR; TCRdb stores in-frame clones only, minus some. The sample lists some 38,000 clones; about nine tenths were seen once. The receptor's source is a female donor in good health, enrolled as a control in a pregnancy study. V gene TRBV4-1 combines with J gene TRBJ1-2; no clear D. The source was CD4+ T cells from peripheral blood mononuclear cells, collected in the third trimester of pregnancy. Here the CDR3 reads CASSQEIQSNYGYTF. CDR3 DNA: TGCGCCAGCAGCCAAGAGATACAGTCCAACTATGGCTACACCTTC.